Each of the 27 T cell receptor beta chains below was sequenced from the same sample in a study. TCRdb's table, derived via immunoSEQ multiplex PCR, lists solely in-frame clones and lacks some. The sample gives tens of thousands of clones, 80% to 95% of which show up once; 4.4% is in the top ten. Sample: PBMCs. These receptors originate from a man between 40 and 49 years old with rheumatoid arthritis.

V is TRBV25-1 and J is TRBJ2-5; 10 nucleotides agree with TRBD1. The trim removed 9 bases at V and 4 bases at J, leaving 5 bases unmatched. CDR3 length: 13 amino acids. Germline V CDR1 and CDR2: MGHDK, SYGVNS. The CDR3, as DNA: TGTGCCAGTAGACAGGGGGCCGTAGAGACCCAGTACTTC. This codes for CASRQGAVETQYF.

This chain connects TRBV5-1 to TRBJ2-7, with D hard to call. V dropped 4 bases and J dropped 3 bases, with 11 bases sitting between them. CDR1 is SGHRS, CDR2 YFSETQ, per germline. The CDR3 length is 13 residues. The CDR3: CASSGPNNYEQYF. CDR3 nucleotide sequence: TGCGCCAGCAGCGGGCCCAATAACTACGAGCAGTACTTC.

This chain uses TRBV30 with TRBJ2-7, with D uncertain. Germline CDR1 reads GTSNPN; CDR2 reads SVGIG (reference sequence). V was trimmed by 0 bases and J by 4 bases, leaving 10 bases between them. CDR3 size: 13 residues. CDR3 coding DNA: TGTGCCTGGAGTGTACCCGGACGGTACGAGCAGTACTTC. Translation: CAWSVPGRYEQYF.

J is TRBJ2-5 and V is TRBV25-1; D might be TRBD1 (5 bases). The CDR3 is 13 amino acids. CDR1 and CDR2 (germline): MGHDK, SYGVNS. V was pared by 6 bases and J by 5 bases, with 13 bases between. CDR3 in DNA: TGTGCCAGCAGCGGTGGACATTGGGAGACCCAGTACTTC. Translation: CASSGGHWETQYF.

CDR3 DNA sequence: TGTGCCAGCGGATACCGACCCGACAATGAGCAGTTCTTC. Protein product: CASGYRPDNEQFF. This chain uses TRBV28 with TRBJ2-1; D is unclear. This CDR3 region has 13 residues. V was trimmed by 8 bases and J by 5 bases, leaving 13 bases between them. Germline V gene lookup returns CDR1 MDHEN and CDR2 SYDVKM.

The gene calls are TRBV28 and TRBJ2-7, with D possibly being TRBD1 or TRBD2 (6 bases each). Trimming left V 7 bases short and J 3 bases short, with 13 bases between. CDR3 length: 13 amino acids. Germline-derived CDR1 and CDR2 are MDHEN and SYDVKM. The DNA of the CDR3 is TGTGCCAGCATCCCCGGAGGGGGCTACGAGCAGTACTTC. The encoded protein is CASIPGGGYEQYF. The whole variable domain, remainder taken from reference TRBV28 and TRBJ2-7, is DVKVTQSSRYLVKRTGEKVFLECVQDMDHENMFWYRQDPGLGLRLIYFSYDVKMKEKGDIPEGYSVSREKKERFSLILESASTNQTSMYLCASIPGGGYEQYFGPGTRLTVT.

V is TRBV6-5 and J is TRBJ2-2; D gene unclear. The J call may be faulty, since TRBJ1-3 better matches the DNA end. The germline V gene encodes CDR1 MNHEY and CDR2 SVGAGI. The CDR3 length is 12 residues. CDR3 bases: TGTGCCAGCAGTTACTCTTCAAACACCATATATTTT. This gives the protein CASSYSSNTIYF.

V gene TRBV27 combines with J gene TRBJ2-7; 8 nucleotides line up with TRBD1. Germline CDR1 is MNHEY and CDR2 is SMNVEV (reference sequence). CDR3 length equals 14 residues. After removal of 4 bases from V and 2 bases from J, the junction contained 4 bases not matched to a gene. The CDR3 loop reads CASSWGQATYEQYF. The CDR3, as DNA: TGTGCCAGCAGTTGGGGACAGGCCACCTACGAGCAGTACTTC.

This chain uses TRBV18 with TRBJ2-4; no clear D gene. This CDR3 has 18 amino acids. V was clipped by 0 bases and J by 0 bases, with 15 bases between them. Germline V CDR1 and CDR2: KGHSH, LQKENI. The chain's CDR3 is CASSPPVSAILAKNIQYF. The CDR3 DNA follows: TGTGCCAGCTCACCACCCGTTTCGGCGATACTAGCCAAAAACATTCAGTACTTC.

This chain joins TRBV11-3 and TRBJ2-1; 9 nucleotides align to TRBD1. CDR3 length: 16 residues. The V and J ends lost 4 bases and 7 bases, in that order; junction bases with no gene match: 11. Germline V CDR1 and CDR2: SGHNT, YENEEA. The CDR3 bases are TGTGCCAGCAGCTCTCGGGGGGACAGGGATTTGAATGAGCAGTTCTTC. Translated, it gives CASSSRGDRDLNEQFF.

This clone was found once. The chain uses TRBV7-9 and TRBJ1-3; no definite D call. V dropped 1 base and J dropped 2 bases, with 6 bases sitting between them. CDR1 and CDR2 (germline): SEHNR, FQNEAQ (reference sequence). This CDR3 spans 14 amino acids. The CDR3 is CASSLGGTGNTIYF. CDR3 in DNA: TGTGCCAGCAGCTTAGGAGGGACTGGAAACACCATATATTTT.

This chain uses TRBV10-3 with TRBJ2-1; 7 nucleotides match TRBD1. Germline V gene data show CDR1 as ENHRY and CDR2 as SYGVKD. Losses at the gene ends were 6 bases for V and 0 bases for J; bases not matched to a gene: 5. The CDR3 contains 15 residues. The chain's CDR3 is CAISPGGSSYNEQFF. The CDR3 DNA reads TGTGCCATCAGCCCAGGGGGTAGCTCCTACAATGAGCAGTTCTTC.

This clone occurred a few times. The chain joins TRBV5-5 to TRBJ2-7; D gene ambiguous. The CDR3 covers 14 residues. CDR1 is SGHKS, CDR2 YYEKEE, per germline (reference sequence). The V end lost 0 bases, the J end lost 0 bases, and 7 bases lay between the germline ends. CDR3 protein: CASSLGFGSYEQYF. CDR3 DNA sequence: TGTGCCAGCAGCTTGGGCTTTGGCTCCTACGAGCAGTACTTC.

The CDR3 region is CASSQDLGGGTSNQPQHF. The CDR3 nucleotides read TGCGCCAGCAGCCAAGATTTGGGCGGAGGGACTAGCAATCAGCCCCAGCATTTT. This sequence joins TRBV4-3 and TRBJ1-5; weak D call: TRBD1 (5 bases). Germline CDR1 reads LGHNA; CDR2 reads YSLEER. V was clipped by 0 bases and J by 0 bases, with 15 bases between them. This CDR3 contains 18 residues.

The chain links TRBV19 to TRBJ2-7, with D perhaps matching TRBD2 (5 bases). Germline lookup yields CDR1 LNHDA and CDR2 SQIVND (reference sequence). The CDR3 sequence is 15 residues long. Trimming removed 5 bases at V and 0 bases at J, with 14 bases between. The CDR3 DNA sequence: TGTGCCAGTAGTTTCGGACTTCTTGGCTCCTACGAGCAGTACTTC. Its protein is CASSFGLLGSYEQYF. The variable domain in full, with the rest retrieved from reference TRBV19 and TRBJ2-7, is DGGITQSPKYLFRKEGQNVTLSCEQNLNHDAMYWYRQDPGQGLRLIYYSQIVNDFQKGDIAEGYSVSREKKESFPLTVTSAQKNPTAFYLCASSFGLLGSYEQYFGPGTRLTVT.

The chain links TRBV12-3 or TRBV12-4 to TRBJ2-1; no definite D call. This CDR3 is built from 13 residues. Trimming pared 2 bases from V and 7 bases from J, leaving 9 bases between. The CDR3 nucleotides read TGTGCCAGCAGTTTACGAAAGACAAATGAGCAGTTCTTC. This sequence encodes CASSLRKTNEQFF.

This clone was seen once. V usage is TRBV7-3 and J usage is TRBJ2-6, with unresolved D. V dropped 5 bases and J dropped 13 bases, with 9 bases sitting between them. CDR3 length: 11 amino acids. CDR1 and CDR2 (germline): SGHTA, FQGTGA. The DNA for the CDR3 is TGTGCCAGCAGCGTCTACAAGGTCCTGACTTTC. It codes for CASSVYKVLTF.

This sequence joins TRBV6-5 and TRBJ1-5; D is possibly TRBD1 (5 bases). V was pared by 4 bases and J by 1 base, with 11 bases between. CDR3 size: 15 residues. Germline V gene lookup returns CDR1 MNHEY and CDR2 SVGAGI. DNA for the CDR3: TGTGCCAGCAGTTTGAACCGGGACAGCAATCAGCCCCAGCATTTT. It translates to CASSLNRDSNQPQHF.

V is TRBV12-3 or TRBV12-4 and J is TRBJ1-4; maybe TRBD1 (5 bases). The CDR3 length is 13 residues. Trimming took 4 bases from V and 6 from J, leaving 9 bases between them. In nucleotides, the CDR3 is TGTGCCAGCAGTTCGGGGGGGGATGAAAAACTGTTTTTT. This codes for CASSSGGDEKLFF.

The chain combines TRBV24-1 with TRBJ2-3, with 8 bases lining up with TRBD2. V lost 3 bases and J lost 1; bases outside the gene matches: 5. The CDR3 runs 16 residues. In germline, CDR1 is KGHDR, CDR2 SFDVKD. The CDR3 region has the DNA TGTGCCACCAGTGATGGCACAGCGGGAGGCACAGATACGCAGTATTTT. This sequence encodes CATSDGTAGGTDTQYF.

The chain carries TRBV19 and TRBJ1-3, with D perhaps matching TRBD1 (5 bases). With 8 bases removed from V and 3 bases from J, the gap between germline ends came to 11 bases. Germline CDR1 LNHDA, CDR2 SQIVND (reference sequence). This CDR3 is built from 13 residues. CDR3 coding DNA: TGTGCCAGTGGGGGGACGATTGGAAACACCATATATTTT. This codes for CASGGTIGNTIYF.

J is TRBJ2-7 and V is TRBV5-4; D is unclear. Germline V gives CDR1 SGHNT, CDR2 YYREEE (reference sequence). CDR3 length: 14 amino acids. V was clipped by 2 bases and J by 3 bases, with 12 bases between them. The CDR3: CASSFDRSNYEQYF. CDR3 DNA: TGTGCCAGCAGCTTCGACCGGTCCAACTACGAGCAGTACTTC.

The CDR3 bases are TGTGCCAGCAGGCGGGCAGGGGTGCCCACCGGGGAGCTGTTTTTT. Translation: CASRRAGVPTGELFF. V and J are TRBV25-1 and TRBJ2-2; tentatively, D is TRBD1 (6 bases). The CDR3 extends over 15 amino acids. Trimming removed 6 bases from V and 4 bases from J, with 15 bases in between. Germline CDR1 and CDR2: MGHDK and SYGVNS.

The V and J genes are TRBV5-3 and TRBJ2-3; D is unresolved. TRBV5-3 carries the ORF label, with uncertain function. This CDR3 has 17 amino acids. The ends were cut back, 4 bases at V and 3 bases at J, with 21 bases in the middle. The CDR3, as DNA: TGTGCCAGAAGCCATTTAGACGGCATGATGAGGACAGATACGCAGTATTTT. As protein: CARSHLDGMMRTDTQYF.

The rearrangement links TRBV25-1 to TRBJ1-2; maybe TRBD1 (6 bases). Germline CDR1 reads MGHDK; CDR2 reads SYGVNS. The CDR3 has 15 residues. The V gene lost 3 bases and the J gene lost 4 bases, with 15 bases spanning the gap. The CDR3 DNA follows: TGTGCCAGCAGTGATGAAGTAGGGGGAGTCTATGGCTACACCTTC. Amino acid sequence: CASSDEVGGVYGYTF.

The V call is TRBV27, the J call TRBJ1-1; 9 bases line up with TRBD1. After removal of 10 bases from V and 4 bases from J, the junction contained 16 bases not matched to a gene. Germline V gives CDR1 MNHEY, CDR2 SMNVEV (reference sequence). The CDR3 spans 16 residues. The CDR3 bases are TGTGCCACCAAATCCGGGACAGGGCTTTTGAGCACTGAAGCTTTCTTT. It is translated as CATKSGTGLLSTEAFF.

V is TRBV7-8 and J is TRBJ2-3; D ambiguous. V lost 0 bases to trimming and J lost 0 bases, with 10 bases between them. The CDR3 loop spans 16 amino acids. Germline CDR1 is SGHVS and CDR2 is FQNEAQ. CDR3 nucleotides: TGTGCCAGCAGCTTAGCGGGTACAGAAAGCACAGATACGCAGTATTTT. Protein: CASSLAGTESTDTQYF.